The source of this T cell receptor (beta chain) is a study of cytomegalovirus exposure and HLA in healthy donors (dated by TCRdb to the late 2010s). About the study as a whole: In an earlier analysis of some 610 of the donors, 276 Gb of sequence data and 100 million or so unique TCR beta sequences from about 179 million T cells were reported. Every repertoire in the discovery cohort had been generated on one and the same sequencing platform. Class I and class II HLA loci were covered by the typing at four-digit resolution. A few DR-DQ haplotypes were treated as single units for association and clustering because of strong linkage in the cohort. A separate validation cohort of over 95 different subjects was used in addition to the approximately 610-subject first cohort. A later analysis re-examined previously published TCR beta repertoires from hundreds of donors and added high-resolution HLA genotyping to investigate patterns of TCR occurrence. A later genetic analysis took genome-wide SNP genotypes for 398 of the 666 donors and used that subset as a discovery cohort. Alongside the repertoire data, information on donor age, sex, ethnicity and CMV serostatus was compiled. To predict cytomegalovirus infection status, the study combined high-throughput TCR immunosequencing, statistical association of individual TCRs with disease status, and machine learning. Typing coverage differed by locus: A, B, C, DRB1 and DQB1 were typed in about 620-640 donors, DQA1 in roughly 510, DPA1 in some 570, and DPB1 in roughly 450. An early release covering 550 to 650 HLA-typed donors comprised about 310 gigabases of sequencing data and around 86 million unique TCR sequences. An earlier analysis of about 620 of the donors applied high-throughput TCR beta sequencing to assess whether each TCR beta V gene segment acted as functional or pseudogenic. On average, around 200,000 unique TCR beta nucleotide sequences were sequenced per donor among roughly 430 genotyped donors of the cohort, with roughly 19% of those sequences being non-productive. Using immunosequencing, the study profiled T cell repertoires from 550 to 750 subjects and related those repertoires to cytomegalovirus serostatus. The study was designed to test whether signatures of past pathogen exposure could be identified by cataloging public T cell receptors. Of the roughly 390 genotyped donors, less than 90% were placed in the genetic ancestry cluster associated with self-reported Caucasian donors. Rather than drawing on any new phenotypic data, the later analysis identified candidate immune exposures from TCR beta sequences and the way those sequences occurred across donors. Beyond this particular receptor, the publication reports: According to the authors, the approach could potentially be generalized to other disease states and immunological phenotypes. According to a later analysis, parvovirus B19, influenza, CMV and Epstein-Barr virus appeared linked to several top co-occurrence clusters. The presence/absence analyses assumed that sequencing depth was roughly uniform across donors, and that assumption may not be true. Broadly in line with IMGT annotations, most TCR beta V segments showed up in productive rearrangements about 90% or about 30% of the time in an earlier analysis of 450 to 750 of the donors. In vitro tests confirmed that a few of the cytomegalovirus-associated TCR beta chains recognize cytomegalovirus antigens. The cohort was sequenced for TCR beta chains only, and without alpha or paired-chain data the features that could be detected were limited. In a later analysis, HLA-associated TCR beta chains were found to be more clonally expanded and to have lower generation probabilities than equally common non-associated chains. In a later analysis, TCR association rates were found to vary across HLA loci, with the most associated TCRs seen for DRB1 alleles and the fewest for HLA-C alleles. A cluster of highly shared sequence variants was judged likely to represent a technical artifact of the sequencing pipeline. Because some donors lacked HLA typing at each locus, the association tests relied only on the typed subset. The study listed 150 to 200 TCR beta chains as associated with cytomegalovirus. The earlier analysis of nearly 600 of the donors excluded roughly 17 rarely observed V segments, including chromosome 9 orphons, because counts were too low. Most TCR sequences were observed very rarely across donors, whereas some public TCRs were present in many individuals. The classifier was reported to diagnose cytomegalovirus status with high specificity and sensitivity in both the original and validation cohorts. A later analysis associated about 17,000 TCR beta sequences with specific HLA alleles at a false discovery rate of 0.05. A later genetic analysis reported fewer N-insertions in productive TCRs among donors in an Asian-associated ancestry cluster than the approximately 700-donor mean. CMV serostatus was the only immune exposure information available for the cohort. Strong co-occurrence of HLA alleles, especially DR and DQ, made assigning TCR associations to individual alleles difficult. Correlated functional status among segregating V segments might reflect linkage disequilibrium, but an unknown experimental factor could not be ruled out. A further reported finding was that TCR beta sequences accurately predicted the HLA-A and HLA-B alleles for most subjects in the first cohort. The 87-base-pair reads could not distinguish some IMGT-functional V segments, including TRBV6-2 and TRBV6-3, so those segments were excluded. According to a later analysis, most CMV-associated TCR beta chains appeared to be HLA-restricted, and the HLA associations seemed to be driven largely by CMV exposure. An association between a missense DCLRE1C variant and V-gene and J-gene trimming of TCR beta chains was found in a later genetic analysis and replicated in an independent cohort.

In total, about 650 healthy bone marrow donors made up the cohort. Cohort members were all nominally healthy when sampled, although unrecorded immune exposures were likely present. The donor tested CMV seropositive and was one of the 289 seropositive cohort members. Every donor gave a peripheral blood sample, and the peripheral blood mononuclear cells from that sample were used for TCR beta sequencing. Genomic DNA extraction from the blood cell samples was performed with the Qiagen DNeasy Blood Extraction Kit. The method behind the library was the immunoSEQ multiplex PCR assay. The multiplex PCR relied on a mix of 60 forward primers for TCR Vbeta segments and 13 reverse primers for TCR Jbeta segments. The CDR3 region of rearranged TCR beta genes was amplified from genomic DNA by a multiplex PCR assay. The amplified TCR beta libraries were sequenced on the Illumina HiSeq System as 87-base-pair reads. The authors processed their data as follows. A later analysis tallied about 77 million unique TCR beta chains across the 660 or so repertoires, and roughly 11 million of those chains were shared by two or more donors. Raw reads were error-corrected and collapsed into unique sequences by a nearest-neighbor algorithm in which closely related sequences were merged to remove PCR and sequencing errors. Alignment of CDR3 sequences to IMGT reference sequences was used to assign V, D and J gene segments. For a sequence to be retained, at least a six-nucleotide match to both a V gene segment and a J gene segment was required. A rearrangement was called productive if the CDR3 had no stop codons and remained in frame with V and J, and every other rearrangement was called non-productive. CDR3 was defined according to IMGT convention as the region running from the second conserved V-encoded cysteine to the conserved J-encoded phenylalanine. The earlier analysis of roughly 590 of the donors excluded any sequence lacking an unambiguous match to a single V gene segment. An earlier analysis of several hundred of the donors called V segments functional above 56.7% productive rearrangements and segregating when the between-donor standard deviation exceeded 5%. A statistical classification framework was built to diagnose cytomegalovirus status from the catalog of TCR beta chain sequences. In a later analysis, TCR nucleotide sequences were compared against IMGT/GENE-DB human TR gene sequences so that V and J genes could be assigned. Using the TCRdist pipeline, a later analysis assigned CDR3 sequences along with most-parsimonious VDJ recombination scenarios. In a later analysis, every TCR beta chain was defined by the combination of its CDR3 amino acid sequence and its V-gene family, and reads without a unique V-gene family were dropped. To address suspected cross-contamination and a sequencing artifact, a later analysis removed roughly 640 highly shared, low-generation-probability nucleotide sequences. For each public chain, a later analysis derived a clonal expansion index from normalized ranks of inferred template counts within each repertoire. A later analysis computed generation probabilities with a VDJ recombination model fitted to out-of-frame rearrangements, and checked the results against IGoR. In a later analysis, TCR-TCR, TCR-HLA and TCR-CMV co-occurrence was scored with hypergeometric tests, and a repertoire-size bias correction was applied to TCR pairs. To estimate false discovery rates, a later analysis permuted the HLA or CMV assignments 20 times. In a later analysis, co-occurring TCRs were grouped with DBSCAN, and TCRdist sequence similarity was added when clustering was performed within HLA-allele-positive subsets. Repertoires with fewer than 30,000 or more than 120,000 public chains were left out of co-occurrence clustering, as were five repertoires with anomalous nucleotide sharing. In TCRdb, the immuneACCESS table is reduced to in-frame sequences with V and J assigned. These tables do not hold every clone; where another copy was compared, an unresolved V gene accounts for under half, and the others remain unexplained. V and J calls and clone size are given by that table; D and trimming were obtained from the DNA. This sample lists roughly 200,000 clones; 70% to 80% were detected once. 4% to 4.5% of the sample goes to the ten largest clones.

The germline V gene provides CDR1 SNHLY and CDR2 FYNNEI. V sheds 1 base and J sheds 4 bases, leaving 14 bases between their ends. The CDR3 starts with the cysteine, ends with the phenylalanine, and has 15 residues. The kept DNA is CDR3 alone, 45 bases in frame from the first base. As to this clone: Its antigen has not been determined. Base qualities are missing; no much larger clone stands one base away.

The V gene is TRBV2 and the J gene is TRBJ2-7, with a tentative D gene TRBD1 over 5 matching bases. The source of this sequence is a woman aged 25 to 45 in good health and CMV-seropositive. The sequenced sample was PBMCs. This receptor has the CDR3 CASSEGQGSWYEQYF. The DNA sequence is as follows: TGTGCCAGCAGTGAAGGTCAGGGTAGTTGGTACGAGCAGTACTTC.